The rows below give T cell receptor beta chains drawn from one sample of a study of vaccination and CD4 T cells after COVID-19. No antigen has been assigned to these receptors. In TCRdb, the PCR reads were re-called with MiXCR into one record per CDR3 protein. The data hold 20,000 to 30,000 distinct CDR3 sequences, with less than 80% observed a single time. The sequenced sample was CD4+ T cells from blood, cultured in vitro. The origin of the receptors is a human donor who had recovered from COVID-19. Each CDR3 is given with its conserved first and last residue. D genes are given only for firm matches. Only some rows state a clone size, as once, few, many or a class for expanded clones.

j_gene | v_gene | abundance | d_gene | CDR3aa | CDR3nt
TRBJ1-6 | TRBV6-1 | NA | NA | CASSQQGNNSPLHF | TGTGCCAGTAGCCAACAGGGTAATAATTCACCCCTCCACTTT
TRBJ2-1 | TRBV20-1 | NA | TRBD1 | CSARKQGRYNEQFF | TGCAGTGCTAGGAAACAGGGGCGATACAATGAGCAGTTCTTC
TRBJ2-2 | TRBV7-9 | NA | NA | CASSIRKAGTGELFF | TGTGCCAGCAGCATCCGGAAGGCGGGGACCGGGGAGCTGTTTTTT
TRBJ1-6 | TRBV19 | few | NA | CASSPPPTNSPLHF | TGTGCCAGTAGTCCCCCACCGACTAATTCACCCCTCCACTTT
TRBJ2-7 | TRBV6-1 | once | NA | CASRGTSYEQYF | TGTGCCAGCAGAGGCACCTCCTACGAGCAGTACTTC
TRBJ2-1 | TRBV7-2 | NA | TRBD2 | CASSLAASGRALEQFF | TGTGCCAGCAGCTTAGCGGCTAGCGGGAGGGCCTTGGAGCAGTTCTTC
TRBJ2-1 | TRBV20-1 | NA | TRBD2 | CSARDPGGVSSYNEQFF | TGCAGTGCTAGAGATCCGGGAGGCGTAAGCTCCTACAATGAGCAGTTCTTC
TRBJ2-3 | TRBV6-1 | NA | TRBD2 | CASSLSSGDSTDTQYF | TGTGCCAGCAGCCTCTCTAGCGGAGATAGCACAGATACGCAGTATTTT
TRBJ2-5 | TRBV28 | NA | NA | CASSITLSAGETQYF | TGTGCCAGCAGTATCACGCTATCGGCTGGGGAGACCCAGTACTTC
TRBJ1-1 | TRBV28 | NA | NA | CARGRSLNTEAFF | TGTGCCAGGGGTCGTAGTCTGAACACTGAAGCTTTCTTT
TRBJ1-2 | TRBV5-1 | NA | NA | CASSLAGDGSYGYTF | TGCGCCAGCAGCTTGGCCGGGGACGGAAGCTATGGCTACACCTTC
TRBJ2-3 | TRBV6-5 | NA | TRBD1 | CASSYDRGLTDTQYF | TGTGCCAGCAGTTACGATAGGGGGCTAACAGATACGCAGTATTTT
TRBJ1-6 | TRBV5-7 | few | NA | CASRAQGNSPLHF | TGTGCCAGCAGGGCCCAGGGTAATTCACCCCTCCACTTT
TRBJ1-1 | TRBV6-1 | NA | TRBD1 | CASRTGTGPTEAFF | TGTGCCAGCAGAACCGGGACAGGGCCCACTGAAGCTTTCTTT
TRBJ2-2 | TRBV9 | NA | NA | CASSVGQNTGELFF | TGTGCCAGCAGCGTAGGTCAAAACACCGGGGAGCTGTTTTTT
TRBJ1-2 | TRBV30 | NA | NA | CAWSVGGLGGYTF | TGTGCCTGGAGTGTGGGGGGGTTGGGGGGCTACACCTTC
TRBJ2-7 | TRBV6-1 | NA | NA | CASSPGLQRSSYEQYF | TGTGCCAGCAGTCCCGGACTCCAGCGTAGCTCCTACGAGCAGTACTTC
TRBJ1-5 | TRBV7-2 | few | TRBD1 | CASSLGTGGWYQPQHF | TGTGCCAGCAGCTTAGGGACAGGGGGTTGGTATCAGCCCCAGCATTTT
TRBJ1-2 | TRBV20-1 | few | NA | CSARDGVYGYTF | TGCAGTGCTAGAGACGGGGTATATGGCTACACCTTC
TRBJ2-3 | TRBV7-8 | NA | NA | CTSSFLSGTDTQYF | TGTACCAGCAGCTTTCTCAGCGGCACAGATACGCAGTATTTT
TRBJ1-2 | TRBV7-2 | NA | NA | CASSQFGTGRDYGYTF | TGTGCCAGCAGCCAGTTTGGAACAGGGCGAGACTATGGCTACACCTTC
TRBJ1-5 | TRBV6-1 | few | NA | CASRGGTLSNQPQHF | TGTGCCAGCAGGGGCGGGACACTTAGCAATCAGCCCCAGCATTTT